These T cell receptor beta chains were read from a single sample in a study of blood T cell repertoires in COVID-19. Generated by immunoSEQ multiplex PCR, the TCRdb table keeps only in-frame clones and is missing some. The top ten hold approximately 2.6% of the sample, which has fewer than 300,000 clones, about 91% seen once. Input material: peripheral blood. Receptor source: a person aged 18-29 years with COVID-19, enrolled during active disease. The CDR3 runs from the conserved cysteine through the conserved F or W. The order of the fields is clone size, D gene, V gene, J gene, CDR3 protein, CDR3 DNA. A D gene is named only where the DNA matches it firmly. A clone size is listed for some rows: how often the clone was seen (once, few, many), or a class if it is expanded.

clone_size: NA; d_call: NA; v_call: TRBV25-1; j_call: TRBJ2-1; cdr3_aa: CASSEYIISGGRGNEQFF; cdr3_nt: TGTGCCAGCAGTGAATATATTATTAGTGGCGGCCGAGGCAATGAGCAGTTCTTC
clone_size: NA; d_call: NA; v_call: TRBV9; j_call: TRBJ1-5; cdr3_aa: CASSVAGGTNQPQHF; cdr3_nt: TGTGCCAGCAGCGTAGCGGGAGGGACCAATCAGCCCCAGCATTTT
clone_size: NA; d_call: TRBD2; v_call: TRBV6-5; j_call: TRBJ2-3; cdr3_aa: CASTPGTSGTDTQYF; cdr3_nt: TGTGCCAGCACACCCGGGACTAGCGGCACAGATACGCAGTATTTT
clone_size: NA; d_call: NA; v_call: TRBV4-2; j_call: TRBJ2-2; cdr3_aa: CASSQVSNTGELFF; cdr3_nt: TGTGCCAGCAGCCAAGTGAGCAACACCGGGGAGCTGTTTTTT
clone_size: once; d_call: TRBD1; v_call: TRBV18; j_call: TRBJ1-4; cdr3_aa: CASSPGQGEKLFF; cdr3_nt: TGTGCCAGCTCACCAGGACAGGGAGAGAAACTGTTTTTT
clone_size: NA; d_call: NA; v_call: TRBV13; j_call: TRBJ2-3; cdr3_aa: CASSLRGPDTDTQYF; cdr3_nt: TGTGCCAGCAGCTTACGGGGTCCAGACACAGATACGCAGTATTTT
clone_size: NA; d_call: TRBD1; v_call: TRBV4-1; j_call: TRBJ2-7; cdr3_aa: CASSQEGGARGEQYF; cdr3_nt: TGCGCCAGCAGCCAAGAAGGGGGCGCGAGGGGGGAGCAGTACTTC
clone_size: NA; d_call: TRBD1; v_call: TRBV5-1; j_call: TRBJ2-6; cdr3_aa: CASSVSGQGAGANVLTF; cdr3_nt: TGCGCCAGCAGCGTATCCGGACAGGGGGCTGGGGCCAACGTCCTGACTTTC
clone_size: NA; d_call: NA; v_call: TRBV11-2; j_call: TRBJ2-5; cdr3_aa: CASSLLGGGRETQYF; cdr3_nt: TGTGCCAGCAGCTTATTAGGCGGAGGGCGAGAGACCCAGTACTTC
clone_size: NA; d_call: NA; v_call: TRBV10-3; j_call: TRBJ2-7; cdr3_aa: CAISVTKNYEQYF; cdr3_nt: TGTGCCATCAGTGTGACAAAAAATTACGAGCAGTACTTC
clone_size: NA; d_call: NA; v_call: TRBV27; j_call: TRBJ1-5; cdr3_aa: CASSLAGASNQPQHF; cdr3_nt: TGTGCCAGCAGTTTAGCGGGGGCGAGCAATCAGCCCCAGCATTTT
clone_size: NA; d_call: TRBD2; v_call: TRBV25-1; j_call: TRBJ2-1; cdr3_aa: CASSAVAGGTYNEQFF; cdr3_nt: TGTGCCAGCAGTGCTGTAGCGGGAGGAACCTACAATGAGCAGTTCTTC
clone_size: NA; d_call: TRBD2; v_call: TRBV24-1; j_call: TRBJ2-1; cdr3_aa: CATSDWGLAGVNEQFF; cdr3_nt: TGTGCCACCAGTGATTGGGGACTAGCGGGAGTAAATGAGCAGTTCTTC
clone_size: NA; d_call: NA; v_call: TRBV28; j_call: TRBJ1-2; cdr3_aa: CASSSGQYYGYTF; cdr3_nt: TGTGCCAGCAGTTCCGGACAGTACTATGGCTACACCTTC
clone_size: NA; d_call: NA; v_call: TRBV25-1; j_call: TRBJ1-5; cdr3_aa: CASSEGGGWSNQPQHF; cdr3_nt: TGTGCCAGCAGTGAAGGGGGCGGGTGGAGCAATCAGCCCCAGCATTTT
clone_size: NA; d_call: NA; v_call: TRBV5-4; j_call: TRBJ1-6; cdr3_aa: CASSLKQTNSPLHF; cdr3_nt: TGTGCCAGCAGCTTGAAACAGACAAATTCACCCCTCCACTTT
clone_size: NA; d_call: TRBD1; v_call: TRBV7-8; j_call: TRBJ2-7; cdr3_aa: CASSYDRGYEQYF; cdr3_nt: TGTGCCAGCAGCTACGACAGGGGCTACGAGCAGTACTTC
clone_size: NA; d_call: NA; v_call: TRBV14; j_call: TRBJ1-1; cdr3_aa: CASRDSVNTEAFF; cdr3_nt: TGTGCCAGCAGGGACAGCGTGAACACTGAAGCTTTCTTT
clone_size: NA; d_call: TRBD1; v_call: TRBV5-4; j_call: TRBJ2-1; cdr3_aa: CASSAGTGKYNEQFF; cdr3_nt: TGTGCCAGCAGCGCCGGGACAGGCAAGTACAATGAGCAGTTCTTC
clone_size: NA; d_call: NA; v_call: TRBV4-1; j_call: TRBJ2-3; cdr3_aa: CASSPEGTGVAHTDTQYF; cdr3_nt: TGCGCCAGCAGCCCGGAGGGGACGGGAGTGGCCCATACGGATACGCAGTATTTT
clone_size: NA; d_call: TRBD2; v_call: TRBV4-1; j_call: TRBJ2-7; cdr3_aa: CASSQETSGMYEQYF; cdr3_nt: TGCGCCAGCAGCCAAGAGACTAGCGGGATGTACGAGCAGTACTTC
clone_size: NA; d_call: NA; v_call: TRBV19; j_call: TRBJ2-7; cdr3_aa: CASSPLGTYEQYF; cdr3_nt: TGTGCCAGTAGTCCACTAGGGACCTACGAGCAGTACTTC
clone_size: NA; d_call: NA; v_call: TRBV6-5; j_call: TRBJ2-1; cdr3_aa: CASRNMYNEQFF; cdr3_nt: TGTGCCAGCAGAAACATGTACAATGAGCAGTTCTTC
clone_size: NA; d_call: TRBD2; v_call: TRBV4-1; j_call: TRBJ2-3; cdr3_aa: CASSQAGRGTSGSNLSTDTQYF; cdr3_nt: TGCGCCAGCAGCCAAGCTGGAAGAGGGACTAGCGGGAGTAACTTAAGCACAGATACGCAGTATTTT
clone_size: NA; d_call: NA; v_call: TRBV27; j_call: TRBJ2-3; cdr3_aa: CATSWRFLGDTQYF; cdr3_nt: TGTGCCACCTCGTGGAGGTTTTTAGGGGATACGCAGTATTTT
clone_size: NA; d_call: NA; v_call: TRBV27; j_call: TRBJ1-1; cdr3_aa: CASSQGLNTEAFF; cdr3_nt: TGTGCCAGCAGCCAGGGGTTGAACACTGAAGCTTTCTTT
clone_size: NA; d_call: NA; v_call: TRBV19; j_call: TRBJ2-5; cdr3_aa: CASSPAAGGLETQYF; cdr3_nt: TGTGCCAGTAGTCCGGCAGCGGGTGGTCTAGAGACCCAGTACTTC
clone_size: NA; d_call: NA; v_call: TRBV6-6; j_call: TRBJ1-5; cdr3_aa: CASIQGASHSNQPQHF; cdr3_nt: TGTGCCAGTATACAAGGGGCAAGCCATAGCAATCAGCCCCAGCATTTT
clone_size: NA; d_call: NA; v_call: TRBV6-5; j_call: TRBJ1-6; cdr3_aa: CASSYLTAYNSPLHF; cdr3_nt: TGTGCCAGCAGTTACCTTACAGCATATAATTCACCCCTCCACTTT
clone_size: once; d_call: TRBD1; v_call: TRBV9; j_call: TRBJ2-1; cdr3_aa: CASNEGQEYNEQFF; cdr3_nt: TGTGCCAGCAACGAGGGACAGGAGTACAATGAGCAGTTCTTC
clone_size: NA; d_call: TRBD1; v_call: TRBV11-2; j_call: TRBJ1-1; cdr3_aa: CASSPDRGNTEAFF; cdr3_nt: TGTGCCAGCAGCCCCGACAGGGGGAACACTGAAGCTTTCTTT
clone_size: NA; d_call: NA; v_call: TRBV13; j_call: TRBJ1-5; cdr3_aa: CASSVRGGNQPQHF; cdr3_nt: TGTGCCAGCAGCGTACGGGGGGGCAATCAGCCCCAGCATTTT
clone_size: NA; d_call: TRBD1; v_call: TRBV7-2; j_call: TRBJ2-7; cdr3_aa: CASSSPTGEYYEQYF; cdr3_nt: TGTGCCAGCAGCTCACCGACAGGGGAATACTACGAGCAGTACTTC
clone_size: NA; d_call: TRBD2; v_call: TRBV5-6; j_call: TRBJ2-3; cdr3_aa: CASSPLAGGTDTQYF; cdr3_nt: TGTGCCAGCAGCCCCCTAGCGGGAGGGACAGATACGCAGTATTTT
clone_size: NA; d_call: NA; v_call: TRBV11-2; j_call: TRBJ2-7; cdr3_aa: CASSLGTTGEQYF; cdr3_nt: TGTGCCAGCAGCTTAGGAACGACGGGCGAGCAGTACTTC
clone_size: NA; d_call: NA; v_call: TRBV24-1; j_call: TRBJ2-7; cdr3_aa: CATSDGSGRESYEQYF; cdr3_nt: TGTGCCACCAGTGATGGTTCCGGCAGGGAATCCTACGAGCAGTACTTC
clone_size: NA; d_call: TRBD1; v_call: TRBV5-6; j_call: TRBJ1-2; cdr3_aa: CASSVGDRSYGYTF; cdr3_nt: TGTGCCAGCAGCGTGGGGGACAGGAGCTATGGCTACACCTTC
clone_size: once; d_call: TRBD2; v_call: TRBV5-8; j_call: TRBJ2-7; cdr3_aa: CASSPGGLAGMGQYF; cdr3_nt: TGTGCCAGCAGCCCGGGCGGACTAGCGGGTATGGGGCAGTACTTC
clone_size: NA; d_call: TRBD1; v_call: TRBV10-3; j_call: TRBJ1-1; cdr3_aa: CATAGTGIEAFF; cdr3_nt: TGTGCCACCGCCGGGACAGGGATTGAAGCTTTCTTT
clone_size: once; d_call: TRBD2; v_call: TRBV18; j_call: TRBJ2-1; cdr3_aa: CASSPPTSGRDNEQFF; cdr3_nt: TGTGCCAGCTCACCACCGACTAGCGGGAGGGATAATGAGCAGTTCTTC
clone_size: NA; d_call: NA; v_call: TRBV11-2; j_call: TRBJ1-2; cdr3_aa: CASSSGAMAYGYTF; cdr3_nt: TGTGCCAGCAGCTCTGGGGCCATGGCCTATGGCTACACCTTC
clone_size: few; d_call: TRBD1; v_call: TRBV7-8; j_call: TRBJ2-7; cdr3_aa: CASSFPTGAHEQYF; cdr3_nt: TGTGCCAGCAGCTTTCCGACAGGGGCCCACGAGCAGTACTTC
clone_size: few; d_call: NA; v_call: TRBV9; j_call: TRBJ2-5; cdr3_aa: CASSPRPQLSETQYF; cdr3_nt: TGTGCCAGCAGCCCCCGTCCCCAACTTTCGGAGACCCAGTACTTC
clone_size: NA; d_call: TRBD2; v_call: TRBV5-6; j_call: TRBJ2-3; cdr3_aa: CASRPGTSADTQYF; cdr3_nt: TGTGCCAGCAGGCCCGGGACTAGTGCAGATACGCAGTATTTT
clone_size: NA; d_call: TRBD1; v_call: TRBV4-3; j_call: TRBJ1-1; cdr3_aa: CASSQDSGGSEAFF; cdr3_nt: TGCGCCAGCAGCCAAGACTCAGGGGGCTCTGAAGCTTTCTTT
clone_size: NA; d_call: TRBD2; v_call: TRBV2; j_call: TRBJ2-7; cdr3_aa: CASRGGLDFEQYF; cdr3_nt: TGTGCCAGCAGGGGGGGACTAGACTTTGAGCAGTACTTC
clone_size: NA; d_call: TRBD1; v_call: TRBV4-1; j_call: TRBJ2-7; cdr3_aa: CASSQEKVRGSPYEQYF; cdr3_nt: TGCGCCAGCAGCCAAGAAAAGGTCAGGGGGAGCCCGTACGAGCAGTACTTC
clone_size: NA; d_call: TRBD1; v_call: TRBV27; j_call: TRBJ2-2; cdr3_aa: CASSSPYRGGTGELFF; cdr3_nt: TGTGCCAGCAGTTCCCCCTACAGGGGCGGCACCGGGGAGCTGTTTTTT
clone_size: NA; d_call: NA; v_call: TRBV5-1; j_call: TRBJ1-3; cdr3_aa: CASSLGQMTGNTIYF; cdr3_nt: TGCGCCAGCAGCTTGGGACAGATGACTGGAAACACCATATATTTT
clone_size: NA; d_call: TRBD1; v_call: TRBV7-9; j_call: TRBJ2-7; cdr3_aa: CASSPRDSTYEQYF; cdr3_nt: TGTGCCAGCAGCCCCAGGGACAGTACCTACGAGCAGTACTTC